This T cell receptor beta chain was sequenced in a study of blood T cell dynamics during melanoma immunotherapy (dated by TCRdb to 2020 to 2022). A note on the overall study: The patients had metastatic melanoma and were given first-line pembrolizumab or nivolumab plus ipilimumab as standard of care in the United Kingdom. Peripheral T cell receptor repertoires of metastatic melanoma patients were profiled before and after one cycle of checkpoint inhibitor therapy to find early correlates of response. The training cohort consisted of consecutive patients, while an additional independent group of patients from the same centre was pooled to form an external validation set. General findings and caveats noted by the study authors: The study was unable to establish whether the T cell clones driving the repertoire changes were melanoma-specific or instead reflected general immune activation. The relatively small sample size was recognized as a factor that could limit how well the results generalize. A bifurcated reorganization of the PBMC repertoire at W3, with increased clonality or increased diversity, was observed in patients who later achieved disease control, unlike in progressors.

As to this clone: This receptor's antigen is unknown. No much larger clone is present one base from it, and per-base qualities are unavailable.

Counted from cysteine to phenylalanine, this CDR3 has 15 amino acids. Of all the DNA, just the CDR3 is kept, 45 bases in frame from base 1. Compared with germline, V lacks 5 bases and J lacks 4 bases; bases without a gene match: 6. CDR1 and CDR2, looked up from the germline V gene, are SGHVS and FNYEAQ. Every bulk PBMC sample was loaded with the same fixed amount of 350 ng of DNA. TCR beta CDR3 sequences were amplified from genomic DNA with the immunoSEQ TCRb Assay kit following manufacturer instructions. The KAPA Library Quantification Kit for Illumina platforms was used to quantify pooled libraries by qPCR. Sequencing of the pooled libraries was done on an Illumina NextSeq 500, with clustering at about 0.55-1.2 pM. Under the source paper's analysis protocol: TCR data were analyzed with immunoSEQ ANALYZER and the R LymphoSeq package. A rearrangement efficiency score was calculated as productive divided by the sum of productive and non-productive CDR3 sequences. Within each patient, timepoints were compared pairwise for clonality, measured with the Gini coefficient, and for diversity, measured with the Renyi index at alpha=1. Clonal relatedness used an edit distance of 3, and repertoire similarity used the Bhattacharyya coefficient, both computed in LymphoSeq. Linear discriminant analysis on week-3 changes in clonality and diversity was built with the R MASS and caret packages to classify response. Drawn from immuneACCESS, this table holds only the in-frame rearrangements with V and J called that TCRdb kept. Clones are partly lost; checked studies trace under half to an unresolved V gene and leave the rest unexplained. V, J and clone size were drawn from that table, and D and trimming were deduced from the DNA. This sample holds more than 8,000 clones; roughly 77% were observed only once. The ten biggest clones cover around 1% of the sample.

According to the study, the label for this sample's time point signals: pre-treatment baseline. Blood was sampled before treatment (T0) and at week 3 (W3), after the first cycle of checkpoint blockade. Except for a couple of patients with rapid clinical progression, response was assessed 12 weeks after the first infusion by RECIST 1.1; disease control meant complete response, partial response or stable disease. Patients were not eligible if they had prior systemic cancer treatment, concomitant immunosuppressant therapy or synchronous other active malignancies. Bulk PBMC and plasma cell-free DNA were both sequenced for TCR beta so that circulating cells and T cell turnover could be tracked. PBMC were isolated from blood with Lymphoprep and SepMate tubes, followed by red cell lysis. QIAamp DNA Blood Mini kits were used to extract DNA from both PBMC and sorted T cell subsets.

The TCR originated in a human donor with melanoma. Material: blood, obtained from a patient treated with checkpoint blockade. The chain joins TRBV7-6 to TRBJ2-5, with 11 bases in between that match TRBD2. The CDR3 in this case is CASSARTSGLETQYF. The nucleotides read TGTGCCAGCAGCGCCCGGACTAGCGGGTTAGAGACCCAGTACTTC.